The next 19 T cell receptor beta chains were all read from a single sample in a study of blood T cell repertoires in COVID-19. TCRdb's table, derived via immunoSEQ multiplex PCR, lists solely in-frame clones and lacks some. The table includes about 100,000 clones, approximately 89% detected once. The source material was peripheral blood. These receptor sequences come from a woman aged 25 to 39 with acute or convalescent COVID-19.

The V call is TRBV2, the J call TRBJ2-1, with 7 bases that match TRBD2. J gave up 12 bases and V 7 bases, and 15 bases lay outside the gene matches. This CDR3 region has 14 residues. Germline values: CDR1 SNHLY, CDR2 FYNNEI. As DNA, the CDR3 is TGTGCCAGCAAGATGGGTCAGGGAGGGATGCGGCAGTTCTTC. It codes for CASKMGQGGMRQFF.

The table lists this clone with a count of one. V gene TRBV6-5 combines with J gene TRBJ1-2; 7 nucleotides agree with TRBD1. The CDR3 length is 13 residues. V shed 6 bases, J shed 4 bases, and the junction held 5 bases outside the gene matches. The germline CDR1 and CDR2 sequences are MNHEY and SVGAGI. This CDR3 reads CASSIGGSYGYTF. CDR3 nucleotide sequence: TGTGCCAGCAGCATAGGGGGCAGCTATGGCTACACCTTC.

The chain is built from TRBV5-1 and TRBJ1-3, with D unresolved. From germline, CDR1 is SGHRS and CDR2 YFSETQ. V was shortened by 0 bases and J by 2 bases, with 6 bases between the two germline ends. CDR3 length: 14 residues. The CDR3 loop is CASSLGVAGNTIYF. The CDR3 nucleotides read TGCGCCAGCAGCTTGGGAGTTGCTGGAAACACCATATATTTT.

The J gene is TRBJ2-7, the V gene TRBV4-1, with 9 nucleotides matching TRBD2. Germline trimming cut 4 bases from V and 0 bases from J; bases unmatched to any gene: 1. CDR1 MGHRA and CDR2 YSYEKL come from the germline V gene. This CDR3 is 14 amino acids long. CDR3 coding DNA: TGCGCCAGCAGCCGGGGACTAGCCTCCTACGAGCAGTACTTC. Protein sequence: CASSRGLASYEQYF.

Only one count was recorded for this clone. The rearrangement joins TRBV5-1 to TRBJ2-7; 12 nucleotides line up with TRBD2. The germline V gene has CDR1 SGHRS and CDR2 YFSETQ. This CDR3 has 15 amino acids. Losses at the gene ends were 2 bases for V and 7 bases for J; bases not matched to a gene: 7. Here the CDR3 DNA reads TGCGCCAGCAGCTTACTAGCGGGGGGCCTTGAAGAGCAGTACTTC. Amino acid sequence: CASSLLAGGLEEQYF.

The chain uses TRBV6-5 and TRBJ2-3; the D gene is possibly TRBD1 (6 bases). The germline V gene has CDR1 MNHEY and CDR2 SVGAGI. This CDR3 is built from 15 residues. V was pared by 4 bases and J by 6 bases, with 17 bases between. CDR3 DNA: TGTGCCAGCAGTTCCCCTACATGGGGGCGGGATACGCAGTATTTT. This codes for CASSSPTWGRDTQYF.

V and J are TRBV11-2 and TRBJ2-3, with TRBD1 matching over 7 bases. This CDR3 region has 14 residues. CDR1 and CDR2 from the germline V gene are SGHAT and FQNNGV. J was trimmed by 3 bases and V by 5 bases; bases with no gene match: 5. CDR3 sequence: CASSPQGSTDTQYF. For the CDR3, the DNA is TGTGCCAGCAGCCCACAGGGGAGTACAGATACGCAGTATTTT.

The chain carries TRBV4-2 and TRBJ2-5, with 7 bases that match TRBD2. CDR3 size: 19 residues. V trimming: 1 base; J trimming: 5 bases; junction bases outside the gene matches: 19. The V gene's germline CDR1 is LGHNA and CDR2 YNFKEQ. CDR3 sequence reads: CASSQGGFVASGDRETQYF. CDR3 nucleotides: TGTGCCAGCAGCCAAGGGGGTTTTGTGGCAAGCGGGGACCGGGAGACCCAGTACTTC.

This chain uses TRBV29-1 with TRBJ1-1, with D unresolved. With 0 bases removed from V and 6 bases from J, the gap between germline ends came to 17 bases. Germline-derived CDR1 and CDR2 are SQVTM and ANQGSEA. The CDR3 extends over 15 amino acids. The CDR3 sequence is CSVEDSWEGFAEAFF. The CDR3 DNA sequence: TGCAGCGTTGAAGACTCTTGGGAGGGATTCGCTGAAGCTTTCTTT.

For the CDR3, the DNA is TGTGCCAGCGCTCGCCAGGAAGGACTCTCTGGAAACACCATATATTTT. Amino acids: CASARQEGLSGNTIYF. The V and J genes are TRBV11-2 and TRBJ1-3; unclear D gene. This CDR3 spans 16 amino acids. V was cut by 8 bases and J by 0 bases, with 17 bases left in between. Looked up from germline, CDR1 is SGHAT and CDR2 is FQNNGV. The full variable domain, in which reference TRBV11-2 and TRBJ1-3 provide the parts outside the CDR3, is EAGVAQSPRYKIIEKRQSVAFWCNPISGHATLYWYQQILGQGPKLLIQFQNNGVVDDSQLPKDRFSAERLKGVDSTLKIQPAKLEDSAVYLCASARQEGLSGNTIYFGEGSWLTVV.

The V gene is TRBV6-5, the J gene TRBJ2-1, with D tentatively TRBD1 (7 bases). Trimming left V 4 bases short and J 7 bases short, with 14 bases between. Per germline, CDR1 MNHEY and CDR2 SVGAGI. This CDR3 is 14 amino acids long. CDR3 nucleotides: TGTGCCAGCAGTTTGTATCAGGGGGGAAATGAGCAGTTCTTC. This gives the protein CASSLYQGGNEQFF.

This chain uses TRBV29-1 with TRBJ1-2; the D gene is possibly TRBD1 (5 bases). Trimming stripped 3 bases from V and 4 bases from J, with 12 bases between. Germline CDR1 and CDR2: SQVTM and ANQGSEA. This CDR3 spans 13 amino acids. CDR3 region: CSVDAGKGYGYTF. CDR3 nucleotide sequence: TGCAGCGTTGATGCAGGGAAAGGCTATGGCTACACCTTC.

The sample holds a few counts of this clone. This CDR3 is CSVWIRGGDDEQYF. CDR3 DNA: TGCAGCGTTTGGATAAGGGGGGGAGACGACGAGCAGTACTTC. The chain combines TRBV29-1 with TRBJ2-7; a possible D gene is TRBD2 (7 bases). Germline assignment: CDR1 SQVTM and CDR2 ANQGSEA. The CDR3 sequence is 14 residues long. Trimming stripped 5 bases from V and 5 bases from J, with 19 bases between.

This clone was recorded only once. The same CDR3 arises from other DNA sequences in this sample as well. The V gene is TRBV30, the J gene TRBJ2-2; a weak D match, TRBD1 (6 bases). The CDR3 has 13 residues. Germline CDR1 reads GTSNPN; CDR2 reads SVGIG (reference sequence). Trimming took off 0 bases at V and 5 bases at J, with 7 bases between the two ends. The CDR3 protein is CAWSVGGTGELFF. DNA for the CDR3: TGTGCCTGGAGTGTAGGGGGAACCGGGGAGCTGTTTTTT.

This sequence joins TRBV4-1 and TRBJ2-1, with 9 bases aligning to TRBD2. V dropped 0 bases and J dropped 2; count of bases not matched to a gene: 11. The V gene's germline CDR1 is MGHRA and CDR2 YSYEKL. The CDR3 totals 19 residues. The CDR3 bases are TGCGCCAGCAGCCAAGATAGGGGGGGACTAGCCGCCGCCTACAATGAGCAGTTCTTC. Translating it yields CASSQDRGGLAAAYNEQFF.

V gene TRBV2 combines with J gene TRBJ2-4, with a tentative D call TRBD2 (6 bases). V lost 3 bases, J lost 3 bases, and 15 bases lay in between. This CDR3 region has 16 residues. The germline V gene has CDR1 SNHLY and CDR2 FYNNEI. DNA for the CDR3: TGTGCCAGCAGTGAGCTGGCGGGGAAACACAAAAACATTCAGTACTTC. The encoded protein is CASSELAGKHKNIQYF.

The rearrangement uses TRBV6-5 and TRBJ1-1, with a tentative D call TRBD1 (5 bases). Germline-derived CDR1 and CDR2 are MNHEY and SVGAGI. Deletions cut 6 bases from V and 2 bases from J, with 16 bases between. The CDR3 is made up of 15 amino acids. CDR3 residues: CASRTTGGINTEAFF. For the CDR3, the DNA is TGTGCCAGCAGGACCACTGGGGGGATAAACACTGAAGCTTTCTTT.

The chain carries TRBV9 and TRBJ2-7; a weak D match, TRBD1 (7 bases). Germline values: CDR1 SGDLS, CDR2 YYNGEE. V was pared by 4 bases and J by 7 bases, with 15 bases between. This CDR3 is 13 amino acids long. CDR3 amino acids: CASSSGPGGEQYF. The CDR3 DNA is TGTGCCAGCAGCTCCGGCCCAGGGGGGGAGCAGTACTTC.

The CDR3 coding sequence is TGTGCCAGCAGCCCTAGGACTAGCGGGGGGGCTGGAGATACGCAGTATTTT. Protein: CASSPRTSGGAGDTQYF. The rearrangement links TRBV11-3 to TRBJ2-3; TRBD2 agrees at 15 bases. The CDR3 extends over 17 amino acids. V lost 5 bases to trimming and J lost 5 bases; unmatched junction nucleotides: 8. Germline CDR1 reads SGHNT; CDR2 reads YENEEA. Filled out from reference TRBV11-3 and TRBJ2-3, the complete variable domain reads EAGVVQSPRYKIIEKKQPVAFWCNPISGHNTLYWYLQNLGQGPELLIRYENEEAVDDSQLPKDRFSAERLKGVDSTLKIQPAELGDSAVYLCASSPRTSGGAGDTQYFGPGTRLTVL.